The 14 T cell receptor beta chains reported below all come from one sample, sequenced in a study of spatial heterogeneity in lung cancer (dated by TCRdb to about 2019). Library generation was performed with 5' RACE. For sequencing, a NextSeq 500 was employed. The public reads were reanalyzed by TCRdb: fastp trimming at Q25, MiXCR alignment, in-frame beta chains only. Duplicate CDR3 protein sequences are folded into a single record with the most common DNA and genes. Recorded for this sample are roughly 80,000 distinct CDR3 sequences; 10% to 15% of them occurred a single time. The biggest ten clones account for 4.5% to 5.5% of the sample. The time point label corresponds to: sample taken at primary tumor resection. TCR sequencing used whole RNA extracted from tumor and nontumor lung tissue, or from cryopreserved PBMC samples, without cell sorting. The sequences come from PBMCs, collected at surgery. The receptors stem from a male donor with early-stage non-small cell lung cancer.

This sequence joins TRBV27 and TRBJ2-2; 7 nucleotides agree with TRBD1. Germline V gene sequence: CDR1 MNHEY, CDR2 SMNVEV (reference sequence). CDR3 length: 18 amino acids. V lost 5 bases, J lost 2 bases, and 14 bases stayed unmatched. The CDR3 DNA sequence: TGTGCCAGCAGTCAAAAGATCAGACAGGGAATAAACACCGGGGAGCTGTTTTTT. Its translation: CASSQKIRQGINTGELFF.

The rearrangement joins TRBV14 to TRBJ1-1; a possible D gene is TRBD1 (5 bases). V lost 0 bases to trimming and J lost 3 bases, with 17 bases between them. Germline lookup yields CDR1 SGHDN and CDR2 FVKESK. The CDR3 totals 17 residues. The CDR3 DNA sequence: TGTGCCAGCAGCCAAGATAAGGTTCGGCAGGGCTACACTGAAGCTTTCTTT. It specifies CASSQDKVRQGYTEAFF.

This chain connects TRBV12-3 or TRBV12-4 to TRBJ1-5; 7 bases fit TRBD1. V lost 6 bases to trimming and J lost 4 bases; unmatched junction nucleotides: 3. This CDR3 region has 13 residues. The CDR3 reads CASSGQVNQPQHF. Written as DNA, the CDR3 is TGTGCCAGCAGCGGACAGGTGAATCAGCCCCAGCATTTT.

V gene TRBV20-1 combines with J gene TRBJ2-3; a weak D match, TRBD1 (5 bases). CDR3 length: 14 amino acids. V gave up 2 bases and J gave up 3 bases, with 12 bases separating them. Germline V gives CDR1 DFQATT, CDR2 SNEGSKA (reference sequence). The CDR3 sequence is CSARLLQGTDTQYF. CDR3 bases: TGCAGTGCTAGACTCCTTCAGGGAACAGATACGCAGTATTTT.

This clonotype was recorded a few times. V gene TRBV11-2 combines with J gene TRBJ1-4, with D uncertain. The CDR3 runs to 11 residues. Trimming removed 0 bases from V and 8 bases from J, with 1 base in between. Germline CDR1 SGHAT, CDR2 FQNNGV. The CDR3 reads CASSLEEKLFF. The DNA for the CDR3 is TGTGCCAGCAGCTTAGAGGAAAAACTGTTTTTT.

The chain combines TRBV7-3 with TRBJ2-1; unclear D gene. Germline values: CDR1 SGHTA, CDR2 FQGTGA. V was cut by 7 bases and J by 2 bases, with 12 bases left in between. The CDR3 spans 14 residues. The CDR3 nucleotides read TGTGCCAGCACTTTGTCCCCCGCCTACAATGAGCAGTTCTTC. This sequence encodes CASTLSPAYNEQFF.

This clonotype has a handful of counts. The chain has TRBV30 and TRBJ2-4; the D gene could be TRBD1 or TRBD2 (5 bases each). The germline V gene encodes CDR1 GTSNPN and CDR2 SVGIG (reference sequence). Trimming cost V 3 bases and J 5 bases, with 20 bases left between them. The CDR3 covers 16 residues. CDR3 protein: CAWSREVGPPQNIQYF. The DNA for the CDR3 is TGTGCCTGGAGCCGAGAGGTGGGACCTCCTCAAAACATTCAGTACTTC.

The chain combines TRBV5-5 with TRBJ2-5; TRBD1 or TRBD2 may be the D gene (5 bases each). The V gene's germline CDR1 is SGHKS and CDR2 YYEKEE (reference sequence). The CDR3 covers 15 residues. The V end was cut by 0 bases, the J end by 5 bases, with 14 bases between. The CDR3 sequence: CASSLGGPQRETQYF. The CDR3 region has the DNA TGTGCCAGCAGCTTGGGGGGACCTCAGAGGGAGACCCAGTACTTC.

V gene TRBV3-1 combines with J gene TRBJ2-7; the D is unclear. Trimming pared 4 bases from V and 2 bases from J, leaving 12 bases between. Germline V gene sequence: CDR1 LGHDT, CDR2 YNNKEL (reference sequence). This CDR3 spans 14 amino acids. The CDR3 is CASSRSLGPYEQYF. The CDR3 DNA sequence: TGTGCCAGCAGCCGGTCCCTAGGGCCCTACGAGCAGTACTTC.

The chain has TRBV2 and TRBJ2-3; weak D call: TRBD2 (6 bases). The CDR3 sequence is 17 residues long. The V and J ends lost 2 bases and 2 bases respectively, with 17 bases between them. Germline V CDR1 and CDR2: SNHLY, FYNNEI. The CDR3 here is CASSERSSGLYTDTQYF. Here the CDR3 DNA reads TGTGCCAGCAGTGAAAGGTCCAGCGGGCTTTACACAGATACGCAGTATTTT.

At least ten counts were recorded for this clonotype. This chain connects TRBV29-1 to TRBJ2-6, with TRBD1 matching 8 bases. The CDR3 contains 17 residues. The V segment lost 5 bases and the J segment 0 bases; nucleotides outside the gene matches: 9. The germline V gene encodes CDR1 SQVTM and CDR2 ANQGSEA. CDR3 DNA: TGCAGCGTTACCACGCGGACAGGGAACTCTGGGGCCAACGTCCTGACTTTC. This sequence encodes CSVTTRTGNSGANVLTF. Using reference TRBV29-1 and TRBJ2-6 for the parts outside the CDR3, the full variable domain is SAVISQKPSRDICQRGTSLTIQCQVDSQVTMMFWYRQQPGQSLTLIATANQGSEATYESGFVIDKFPISRPNLTFSTLTVSNMSPEDSSIYLCSVTTRTGNSGANVLTFGAGSRLTVL.

The sample holds a few counts of this clonotype. This rearrangement joins TRBV29-1 to TRBJ1-2; possible D gene TRBD1, 6 bases. V was clipped by 7 bases and J by 6 bases, with 18 bases between them. The CDR3 is 13 amino acids. Germline values: CDR1 SQVTM, CDR2 ANQGSEA. The CDR3 coding sequence is TGCAGCGCTCAAAAACAGGGAGGTAATGGCTACACCTTC. Its protein is CSAQKQGGNGYTF.

The table lists this clonotype with a few counts. The CDR3 bases are TGCAGTGCTAGACCTTCTCGCGGGAGGGCTACATACAATGAGCAGTTCTTC. It translates to CSARPSRGRATYNEQFF. This chain connects TRBV20-1 to TRBJ2-1; 9 bases are shared with TRBD2. The CDR3 loop spans 17 amino acids. CDR1 DFQATT and CDR2 SNEGSKA come from the germline V gene (reference sequence). Trimming took 2 bases from V and 4 from J; bases not matched to a gene: 12.

The CDR3 loop reads CASSQHTSGGKNEQYF. In nucleotides, the CDR3 is TGTGCCAGCAGCCAGCATACTAGCGGGGGGAAAAACGAGCAGTACTTC. The V and J genes are TRBV3-1 and TRBJ2-7, with 12 bases lining up with TRBD2. The CDR3 is 16 residues long. Trimming at V came to 3 bases and at J to 5 bases, leaving 8 bases not matched to a gene. Germline lookup yields CDR1 LGHDT and CDR2 YNNKEL (reference sequence).